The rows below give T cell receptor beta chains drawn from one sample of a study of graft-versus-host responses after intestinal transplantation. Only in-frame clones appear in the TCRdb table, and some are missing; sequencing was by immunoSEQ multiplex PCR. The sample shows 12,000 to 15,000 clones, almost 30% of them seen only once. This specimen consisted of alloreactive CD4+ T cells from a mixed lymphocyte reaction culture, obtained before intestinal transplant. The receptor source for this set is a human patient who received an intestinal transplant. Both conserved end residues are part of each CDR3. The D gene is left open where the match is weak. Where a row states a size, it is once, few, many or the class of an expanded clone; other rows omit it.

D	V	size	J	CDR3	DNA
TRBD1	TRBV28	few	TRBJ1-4	CASNDRGRFEKLFF	TGTGCCAGCAACGACAGGGGGCGTTTTGAAAAACTGTTTTTT
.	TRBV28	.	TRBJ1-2	CASSKRQGGFTGYTF	TGTGCCAGCAGTAAGCGGCAGGGTGGTTTTACTGGCTACACCTTC
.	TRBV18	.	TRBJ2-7	CASSPLLGEQYF	TGTGCCAGCTCACCTTTGTTGGGCGAGCAGTACTTC
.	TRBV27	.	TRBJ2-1	CASTAPQKHNEQFF	TGTGCCAGCACAGCGCCCCAGAAACACAATGAGCAGTTCTTC
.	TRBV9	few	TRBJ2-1	CASSVAPYSYNEQFF	TGTGCCAGCAGCGTAGCCCCCTACTCCTACAATGAGCAGTTCTTC
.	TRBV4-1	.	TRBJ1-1	CASSHSAGNTEAFF	TGCGCCAGCAGCCACTCAGCAGGGAACACTGAAGCTTTCTTT
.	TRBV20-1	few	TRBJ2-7	CSPTLGYEQYF	TGCAGTCCAACCTTGGGGTACGAGCAGTACTTC
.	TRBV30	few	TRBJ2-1	CACKPGSYNEQFF	TGTGCCTGTAAACCTGGCTCCTACAATGAGCAGTTCTTC
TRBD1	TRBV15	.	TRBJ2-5	CATSQTRQGGRPESQYF	TGTGCCACCAGCCAAACCCGACAGGGGGGGAGGCCTGAGTCCCAGTACTTC
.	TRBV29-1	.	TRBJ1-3	CSVTRGGGNTIYF	TGCAGCGTTACCAGGGGTGGGGGAAACACCATATATTTT
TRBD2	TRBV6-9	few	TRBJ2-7	CASSYLQAGGMSEQYF	TGTGCCAGCAGTTACCTCCAAGCGGGAGGGATGTCGGAGCAGTACTTC
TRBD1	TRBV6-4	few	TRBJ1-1	CASSDPTGGTEAFF	TGTGCCAGCAGTGATCCGACAGGGGGCACTGAAGCTTTCTTT